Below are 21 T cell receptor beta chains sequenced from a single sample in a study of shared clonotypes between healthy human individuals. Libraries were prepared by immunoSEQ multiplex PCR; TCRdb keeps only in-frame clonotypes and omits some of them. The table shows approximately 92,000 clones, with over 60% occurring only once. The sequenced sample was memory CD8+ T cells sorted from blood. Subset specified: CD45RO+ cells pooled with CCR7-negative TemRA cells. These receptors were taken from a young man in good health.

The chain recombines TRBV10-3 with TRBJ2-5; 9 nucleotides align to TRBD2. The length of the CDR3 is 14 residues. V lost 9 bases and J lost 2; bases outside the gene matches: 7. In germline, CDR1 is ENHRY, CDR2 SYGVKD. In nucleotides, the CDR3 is TGTGCCATATCCTTAAGCGGGGGGCAAGAGACCCAGTACTTC. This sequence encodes CAISLSGGQETQYF.

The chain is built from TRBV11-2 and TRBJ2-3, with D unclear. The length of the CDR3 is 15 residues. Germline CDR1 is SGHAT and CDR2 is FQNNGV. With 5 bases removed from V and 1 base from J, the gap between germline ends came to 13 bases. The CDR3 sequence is CASSPLVMGTDTQYF. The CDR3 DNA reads TGTGCCAGCAGCCCGCTAGTGATGGGCACAGATACGCAGTATTTT.

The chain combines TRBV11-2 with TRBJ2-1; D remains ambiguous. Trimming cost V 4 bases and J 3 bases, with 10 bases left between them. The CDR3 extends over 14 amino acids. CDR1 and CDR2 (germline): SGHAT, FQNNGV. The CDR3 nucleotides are TGTGCCAGCAGCTCTTTCGGCAGCTACAATGAGCAGTTCTTC. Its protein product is CASSSFGSYNEQFF.

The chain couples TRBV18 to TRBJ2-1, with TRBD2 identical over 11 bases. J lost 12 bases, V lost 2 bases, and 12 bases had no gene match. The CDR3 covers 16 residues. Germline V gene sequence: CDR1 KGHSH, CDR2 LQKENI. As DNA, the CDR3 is TGTGCCAGCTCACCAAAAACTAGCGGGAGATTCTCGGGGCAGTTCTTC. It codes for CASSPKTSGRFSGQFF.

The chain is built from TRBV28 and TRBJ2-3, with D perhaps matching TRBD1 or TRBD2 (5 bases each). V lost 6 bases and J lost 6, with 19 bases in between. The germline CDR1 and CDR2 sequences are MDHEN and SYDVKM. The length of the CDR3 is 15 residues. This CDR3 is CASREPGLAGDTQYF. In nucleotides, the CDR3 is TGTGCCAGCAGGGAACCGGGGCTTGCTGGGGATACGCAGTATTTT.

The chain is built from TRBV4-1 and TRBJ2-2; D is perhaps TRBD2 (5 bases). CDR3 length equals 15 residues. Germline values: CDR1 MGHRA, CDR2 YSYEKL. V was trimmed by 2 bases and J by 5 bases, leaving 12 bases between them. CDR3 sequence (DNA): TGCGCCAGCAGCCAAAAAATCGGCGGGACCGGGGAGCTGTTTTTT. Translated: CASSQKIGGTGELFF.

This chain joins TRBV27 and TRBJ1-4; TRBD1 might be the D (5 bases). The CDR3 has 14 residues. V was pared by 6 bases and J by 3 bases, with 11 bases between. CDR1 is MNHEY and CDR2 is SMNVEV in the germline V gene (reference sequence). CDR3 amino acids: CASSFDRSNEKLFF. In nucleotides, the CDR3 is TGTGCCAGCAGCTTTGACAGATCTAATGAAAAACTGTTTTTT.

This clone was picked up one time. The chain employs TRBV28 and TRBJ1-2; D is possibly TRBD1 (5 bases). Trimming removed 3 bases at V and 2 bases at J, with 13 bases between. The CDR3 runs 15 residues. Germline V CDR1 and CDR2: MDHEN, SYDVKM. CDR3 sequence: CASSFFQGANYGYTF. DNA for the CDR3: TGTGCCAGCAGTTTCTTCCAGGGTGCCAACTATGGCTACACCTTC.

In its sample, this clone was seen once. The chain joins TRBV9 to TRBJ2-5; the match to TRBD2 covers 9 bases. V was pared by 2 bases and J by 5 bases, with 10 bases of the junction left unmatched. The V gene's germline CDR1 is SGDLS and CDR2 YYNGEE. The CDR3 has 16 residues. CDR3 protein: CASSVGPGLASETQYF. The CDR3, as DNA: TGTGCCAGCAGCGTGGGGCCGGGACTAGCATCCGAGACCCAGTACTTC.

The CDR3 reads CASSAGVVDEQFF. The CDR3 DNA is TGCGCCAGCAGTGCGGGAGTCGTCGATGAGCAGTTCTTC. The V call is TRBV10-2, the J call TRBJ2-1; D possibly corresponds to TRBD2 (6 bases). The CDR3 contains 13 residues. Germline CDR1 and CDR2: WSHSY and SAAADI. The ends were cut back, 4 bases at V and 8 bases at J, with 12 bases in the middle.

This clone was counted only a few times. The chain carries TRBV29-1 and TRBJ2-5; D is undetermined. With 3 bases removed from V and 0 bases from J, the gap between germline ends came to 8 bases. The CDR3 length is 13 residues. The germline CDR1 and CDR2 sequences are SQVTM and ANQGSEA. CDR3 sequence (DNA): TGCAGCGTTGAGTTTGCGAACCAAGAGACCCAGTACTTC. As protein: CSVEFANQETQYF.

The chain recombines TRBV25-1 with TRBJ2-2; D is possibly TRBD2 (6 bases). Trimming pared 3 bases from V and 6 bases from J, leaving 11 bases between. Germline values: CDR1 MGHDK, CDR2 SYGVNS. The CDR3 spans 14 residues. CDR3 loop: CASSEGGFAGELFF. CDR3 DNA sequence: TGTGCCAGCAGTGAGGGGGGATTCGCCGGGGAGCTGTTTTTT.

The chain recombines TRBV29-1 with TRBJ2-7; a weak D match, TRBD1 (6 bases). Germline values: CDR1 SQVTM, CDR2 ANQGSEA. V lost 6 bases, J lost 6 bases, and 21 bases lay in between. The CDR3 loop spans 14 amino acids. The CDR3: CSVSTGTHLGEQYF. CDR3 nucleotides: TGCAGCGTGTCGACAGGAACCCATCTTGGCGAGCAGTACTTC.

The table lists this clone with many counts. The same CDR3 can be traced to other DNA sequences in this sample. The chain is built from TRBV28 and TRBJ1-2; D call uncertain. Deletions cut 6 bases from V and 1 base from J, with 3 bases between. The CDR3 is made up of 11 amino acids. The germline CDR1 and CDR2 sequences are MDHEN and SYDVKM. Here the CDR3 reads CASSRNYGYTF. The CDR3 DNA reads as TGTGCCAGCAGCCGTAACTATGGCTACACCTTC.

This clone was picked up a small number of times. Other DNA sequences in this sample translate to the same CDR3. The CDR3 sequence: CASSPGALNTEAFF. The CDR3 bases are TGTGCCAGCAGCCCGGGGGCCTTAAACACTGAAGCTTTCTTT. This chain uses TRBV28 with TRBJ1-1, with D possibly matching TRBD1 (6 bases). CDR1 is MDHEN, CDR2 SYDVKM, per germline. The V and J ends lost 6 bases and 2 bases respectively, with 13 bases between them. The CDR3 consists of 14 residues.

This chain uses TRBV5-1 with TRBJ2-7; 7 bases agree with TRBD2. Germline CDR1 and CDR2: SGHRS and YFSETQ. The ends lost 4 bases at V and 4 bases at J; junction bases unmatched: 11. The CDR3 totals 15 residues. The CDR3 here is CASSGAGEAFYEQYF. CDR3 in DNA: TGCGCCAGCAGCGGGGCGGGAGAAGCATTTTACGAGCAGTACTTC.

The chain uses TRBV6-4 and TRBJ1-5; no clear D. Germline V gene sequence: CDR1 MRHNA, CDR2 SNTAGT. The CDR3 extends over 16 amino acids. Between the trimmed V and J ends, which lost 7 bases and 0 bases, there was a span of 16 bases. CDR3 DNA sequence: TGTGCCAGCACCCCGCGGGTTACGGGTAGCAATCAGCCCCAGCATTTT. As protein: CASTPRVTGSNQPQHF.

In DNA form, the CDR3 reads TGTGCCATCAGTGAGTCTGGAAATAGCAATCAGCCCCAGCATTTT. Its protein product is CAISESGNSNQPQHF. The chain uses TRBV10-3 and TRBJ1-5, with D unresolved. The CDR3 sequence is 15 residues long. From germline, CDR1 is ENHRY and CDR2 SYGVKD. The V end lost 0 bases, the J end lost 0 bases, and 6 bases lay between the germline ends.

The chain's CDR3 is CASRLGGTANTEAFF. In nucleotides, the CDR3 is TGTGCCAGCAGACTCGGCGGGACAGCGAACACTGAAGCTTTCTTT. The chain employs TRBV2 and TRBJ1-1; 7 nucleotides match TRBD1. Germline V CDR1 and CDR2: SNHLY, FYNNEI. The CDR3 length is 15 residues. V gave up 6 bases and J gave up 1 base; unmatched junction bases: 8.

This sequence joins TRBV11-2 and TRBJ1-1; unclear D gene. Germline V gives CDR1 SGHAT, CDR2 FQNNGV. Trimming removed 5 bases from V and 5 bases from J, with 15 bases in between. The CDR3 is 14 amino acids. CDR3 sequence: CASSPVRAGTEAFF. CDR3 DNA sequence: TGTGCCAGCAGCCCCGTAAGGGCTGGTACTGAAGCTTTCTTT. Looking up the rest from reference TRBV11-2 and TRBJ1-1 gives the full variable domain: EAGVAQSPRYKIIEKRQSVAFWCNPISGHATLYWYQQILGQGPKLLIQFQNNGVVDDSQLPKDRFSAERLKGVDSTLKIQPAKLEDSAVYLCASSPVRAGTEAFFGQGTRLTVV.

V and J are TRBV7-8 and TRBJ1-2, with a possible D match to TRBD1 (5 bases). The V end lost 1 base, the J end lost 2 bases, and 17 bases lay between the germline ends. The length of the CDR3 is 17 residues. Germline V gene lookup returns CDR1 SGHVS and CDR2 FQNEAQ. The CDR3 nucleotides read TGTGCCAGCAGCTTAGGGGAACCCCGACAGCCCAACTATGGCTACACCTTC. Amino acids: CASSLGEPRQPNYGYTF.